This is a list of T cell receptor beta chains from one sample in a study of shared clonotypes between healthy human individuals. TCRdb's copy holds only in-frame clones and misses some; the assay was immunoSEQ multiplex PCR. The sample has roughly 760,000 clones; 74% are singletons. Sequenced material: memory CD4+ T cells sorted from blood. The receptors originated from a woman in her 30s in good health. CDR3s include the opening cysteine and the closing phenylalanine or tryptophan. The D gene is left open where the match is weak. Where a row states a size, it is once, few, many or the class of an expanded clone; other rows omit it.

D gene | clone size | J gene | V gene | CDR3 protein | CDR3 DNA
TRBD2 | . | TRBJ2-1 | TRBV28 | CASQREGSYNEQFF | TGTGCCAGCCAGCGGGAGGGGTCCTACAATGAGCAGTTCTTC
. | . | TRBJ1-1 | TRBV2 | CASSRQENTEAFF | TGTGCCAGCAGCAGACAGGAGAACACTGAAGCTTTCTTT
. | . | TRBJ1-5 | TRBV6-1 | CASTKRGSNQPQHF | TGTGCCAGCACCAAAAGGGGAAGCAATCAGCCCCAGCATTTT
. | . | TRBJ1-5 | TRBV28 | CASLSSRHF | TGTGCCAGCTTGAGCTCCCGGCATTTT
. | . | TRBJ2-7 | TRBV7-2 | CASSFNTAYEQYF | TGTGCCAGCAGCTTTAATACAGCCTACGAGCAGTACTTC
. | . | TRBJ1-5 | TRBV15 | CATSAGINSNQPQHF | TGTGCCACCAGCGCGGGGATCAATAGCAATCAGCCCCAGCATTTT
. | once | TRBJ2-3 | TRBV19 | CASTVNPGTDTQYF | TGTGCCAGTACTGTGAACCCGGGCACAGATACGCAGTATTTT
TRBD1 | . | TRBJ1-1 | TRBV2 | CASSEPPGQLTEAFF | TGTGCCAGCAGTGAACCCCCGGGACAGCTCACTGAAGCTTTCTTT
. | once | TRBJ2-1 | TRBV4-2 | CASSIENEQFF | TGTGCCAGCAGCATAGAGAATGAGCAGTTCTTC
. | many | TRBJ1-2 | TRBV28 | CASSLATVSYGYTF | TGTGCCAGCAGTTTAGCAACGGTTTCCTATGGCTACACCTTC
. | many | TRBJ2-3 | TRBV5-3 | CARSSARQWKTDTQYF | TGTGCCAGAAGCTCCGCGAGACAGTGGAAAACAGATACGCAGTATTTT
. | . | TRBJ2-7 | TRBV6-5 | CASRQGPLAYEQYF | TGTGCCAGCAGACAGGGACCACTAGCCTACGAGCAGTACTTC
. | . | TRBJ1-5 | TRBV18 | CASSPLGGARSNQPQHF | TGTGCCAGCTCACCCTTGGGGGGGGCGAGGAGCAATCAGCCCCAGCATTTT
TRBD1 | few | TRBJ1-3 | TRBV27 | CASSRTGLSGNTIYF | TGTGCCAGCAGTCGGACAGGGCTCTCTGGAAACACCATATATTTT
. | . | TRBJ1-4 | TRBV6-5 | CASRLHEKLFF | TGTGCCAGCAGGTTACATGAAAAACTGTTTTTT
. | . | TRBJ1-4 | TRBV5-1 | CASSLGLPNEKLFF | TGCGCCAGCAGCTTGGGCCTTCCGAATGAAAAACTGTTTTTT
TRBD1 | . | TRBJ1-1 | TRBV7-2 | CASGGQADTEAFF | TGTGCCAGCGGGGGACAGGCTGACACTGAAGCTTTCTTT
TRBD1 | . | TRBJ2-5 | TRBV18 | CASSPPAQGAETQYF | TGTGCCAGCTCACCACCGGCCCAGGGGGCGGAGACCCAGTACTTC
. | . | TRBJ1-4 | TRBV4-1 | CASSLQGPFGGLGEKLFF | TGCGCCAGCAGCCTCCAGGGGCCCTTCGGCGGGTTGGGTGAAAAACTGTTTTTT
TRBD2 | once | TRBJ2-1 | TRBV5-1 | CASSPGLAGVVEQFF | TGCGCCAGCAGCCCAGGACTAGCGGGAGTGGTGGAGCAGTTCTTC
. | . | TRBJ1-1 | TRBV4-1 | CASSQWGAPRNTEAFF | TGCGCCAGCAGCCAATGGGGGGCGCCCCGGAACACTGAAGCTTTCTTT
. | . | TRBJ1-5 | TRBV4-1 | CASTLIGGGQPQHF | TGCGCCAGCACTCTAATCGGGGGGGGTCAGCCCCAGCATTTT
. | few | TRBJ1-5 | TRBV9 | CASSLSWGNQPQHF | TGTGCCAGCAGCCTAAGCTGGGGGAATCAGCCCCAGCATTTT
TRBD1 | . | TRBJ2-6 | TRBV9 | CASSVARVRTGGWSTAGANVLTF | TGTGCCAGCAGCGTAGCTAGGGTCAGGACAGGGGGCTGGTCGACTGCTGGGGCCAACGTCCTGACTTTC
TRBD2 | . | TRBJ2-7 | TRBV7-2 | CASSLFNSGSSYEQYF | TGTGCCAGCAGCTTATTTAATAGCGGGAGTAGTTACGAGCAGTACTTC
. | . | TRBJ1-5 | TRBV28 | CAGQSGDQPQHF | TGTGCCGGACAATCCGGGGATCAGCCCCAGCATTTT
TRBD1 | once | TRBJ2-2 | TRBV7-3 | CASSSDRAGELFF | TGTGCCAGCAGCTCGGACAGGGCCGGGGAGCTGTTTTTT
TRBD1 | . | TRBJ2-1 | TRBV28 | CASSPGTGPFNEQFF | TGTGCCAGCAGTCCCGGGACAGGGCCGTTCAATGAGCAGTTCTTC
. | . | TRBJ2-6 | TRBV4-2 | CASSLGWGASGANVLTF | TGTGCCAGCAGCTTAGGATGGGGAGCCTCTGGGGCCAACGTCCTGACTTTC
TRBD2 | . | TRBJ2-2 | TRBV7-2 | CASSLSKTSGTNTGELFF | TGTGCCAGCAGCTTAAGCAAGACTAGCGGGACGAACACCGGGGAGCTGTTTTTT
. | . | TRBJ1-4 | TRBV2 | CASSKGGATNEKLFF | TGTGCCAGCAGTAAGGGGGGAGCAACTAATGAAAAACTGTTTTTT
. | . | TRBJ1-1 | TRBV6-5 | CASSYDLTGEAFF | TGTGCCAGCAGTTACGACCTCACAGGGGAAGCTTTCTTT
. | once | TRBJ2-5 | TRBV28 | CASSLGTPGGETQYF | TGTGCCAGCAGTCTCGGGACCCCCGGGGGAGAGACCCAGTACTTC